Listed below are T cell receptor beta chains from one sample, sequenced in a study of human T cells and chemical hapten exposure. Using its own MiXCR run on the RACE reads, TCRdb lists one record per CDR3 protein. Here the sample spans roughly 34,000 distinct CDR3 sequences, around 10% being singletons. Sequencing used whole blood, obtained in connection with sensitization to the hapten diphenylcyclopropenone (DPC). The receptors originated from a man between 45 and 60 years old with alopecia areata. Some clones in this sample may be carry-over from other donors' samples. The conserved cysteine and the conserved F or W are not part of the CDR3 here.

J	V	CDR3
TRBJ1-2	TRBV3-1	ASSQAGGVHGYT
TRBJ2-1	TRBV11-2	ASSLEAGGNEQF
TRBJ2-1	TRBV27	ASSRTTSGNYNEQF
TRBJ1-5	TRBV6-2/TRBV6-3	ASSGRLGEPQH
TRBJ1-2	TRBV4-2	ASSHLDSNDGYT
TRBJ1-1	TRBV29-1	SVYETEAF
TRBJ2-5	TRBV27	ASSHPQETQY
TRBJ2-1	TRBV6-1	ASSERGELNEQF
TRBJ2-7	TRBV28	ASNLQGSYEQY
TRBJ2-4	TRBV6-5	ASSYSGGSGAKNIQY
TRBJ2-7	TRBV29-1	SVARGNAAYEQY
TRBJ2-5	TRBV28	ASSSWTSGSQETQY
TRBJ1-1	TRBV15	ATSRDQDREAF
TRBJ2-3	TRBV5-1	ASSLVVGAGVDTQY
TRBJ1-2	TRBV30	ARSPGYGGYT
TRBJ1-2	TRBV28	AIPSTLRGGYT
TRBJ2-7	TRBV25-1	ASSEFAGGEQY
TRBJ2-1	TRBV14	ASSEFTGLAGNEQF
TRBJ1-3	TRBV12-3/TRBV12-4	ASSVLQENTIY
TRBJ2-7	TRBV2	ASRVTSGSYEQY
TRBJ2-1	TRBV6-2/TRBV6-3	ASSYSREQF
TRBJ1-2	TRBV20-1	SARDIWDYGYT
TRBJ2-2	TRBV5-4	ASSLGLAGGPSAGELF
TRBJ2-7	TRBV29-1	SVDRGRNVGEQY
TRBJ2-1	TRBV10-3	AAKKGPSSYNEQF
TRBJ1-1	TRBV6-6	ASSSGVGRETF
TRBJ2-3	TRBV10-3	AISYSGPSTDTQY
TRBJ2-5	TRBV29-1	SVDRPSGQETQY
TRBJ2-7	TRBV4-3	ASSQDGGQGFHEQY
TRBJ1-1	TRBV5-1	ASSYTGTGVPEAF
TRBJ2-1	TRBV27	ATTLKPAGASYNEQF
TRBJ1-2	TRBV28	ASSTQGLYGYT
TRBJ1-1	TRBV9	ASSATGTVSEGSAF
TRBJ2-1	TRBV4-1	ASSQDRIGQF
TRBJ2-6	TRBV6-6	ASSYPARGRRSGANVLT
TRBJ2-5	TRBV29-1	SVAVASGKETQY
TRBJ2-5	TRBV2	ASKSETQY
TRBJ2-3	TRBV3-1	ASSQVGLHPADTQY
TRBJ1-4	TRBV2	ASSENPRNNEKLF
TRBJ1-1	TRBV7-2	ASSSRFNTWFAF
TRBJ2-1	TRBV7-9	ASSLYRGPSYNEQF
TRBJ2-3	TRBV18	ASSPGISTDTQY
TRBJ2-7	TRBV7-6	ASSSHPYEQY
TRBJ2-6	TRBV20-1	SADNRRSGANVLT
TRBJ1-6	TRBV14	ASSQFAGSNSPLH
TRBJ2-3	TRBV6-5	ASSYMGGGSTDTQY
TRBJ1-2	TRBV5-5	ASSLGYRGAYGYT
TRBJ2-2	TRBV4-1	ASSPRGDRGITGELF
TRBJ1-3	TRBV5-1	ASSPGQYSGNTIY
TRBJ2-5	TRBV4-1	ASSQDQQETQY
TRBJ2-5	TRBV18	ASSPQAEETQY
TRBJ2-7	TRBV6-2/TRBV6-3	ASSYSGTNYEQY
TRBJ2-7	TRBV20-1	SASGTTSSYEQY
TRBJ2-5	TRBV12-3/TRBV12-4	ASRPQGRQETQY
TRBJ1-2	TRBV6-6	ASSLPVGYGYT
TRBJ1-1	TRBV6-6	ASSYSGALNTEAF
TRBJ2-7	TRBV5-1	ASSLAQSRSYEQY
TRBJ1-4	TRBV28	ASSLLSGNNEKLF
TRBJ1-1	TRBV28	ASSLTEAEAF